This T cell receptor (beta chain) was captured in a study of OX40 agonist ivuxolimab in advanced cancers. Germline V gives CDR1 SQVTM, CDR2 ANQGSEA. The CDR3 has 12 residues. V was shortened by 7 bases and J by 4 bases, with 13 bases between the two germline ends. Libraries were prepared by immunoSEQ multiplex PCR; TCRdb keeps only in-frame clonotypes and omits some of them. The profile shows under 90,000 clones, 89% of them singletons. The TCR sequence derives from an adult with an advanced solid tumor such as melanoma, head and neck, liver or kidney cancer. The chain recombines TRBV29-1 with TRBJ1-2; no clear D gene. The material was CD4+ or CD8+ T cells sorted from blood, obtained in a trial of the OX40 agonist ivuxolimab. CDR3 DNA sequence: TGCAGCGCCGGAGACGGATCCTATGGCTACACCTTC. This sequence encodes CSAGDGSYGYTF.